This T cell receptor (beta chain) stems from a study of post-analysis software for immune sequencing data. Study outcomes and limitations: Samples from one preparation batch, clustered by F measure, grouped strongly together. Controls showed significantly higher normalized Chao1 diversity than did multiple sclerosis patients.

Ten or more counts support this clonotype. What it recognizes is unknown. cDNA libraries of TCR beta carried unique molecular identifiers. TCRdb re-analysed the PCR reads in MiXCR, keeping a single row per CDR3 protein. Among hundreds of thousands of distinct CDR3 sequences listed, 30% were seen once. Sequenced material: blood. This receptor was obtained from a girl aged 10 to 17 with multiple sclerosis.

The CDR3 bases are TGCAGCGTGGTGGGTTTGGATCTGGAGACCCAGTACTTC. Translation: CSVVGLDLETQYF. V gene TRBV29-1 combines with J gene TRBJ2-5; D remains unclear. Germline V gene lookup returns CDR1 SQVTM and CDR2 ANQGSEA. CDR3 length: 13 residues. V was trimmed by 6 bases and J by 5 bases, leaving 16 bases between them.